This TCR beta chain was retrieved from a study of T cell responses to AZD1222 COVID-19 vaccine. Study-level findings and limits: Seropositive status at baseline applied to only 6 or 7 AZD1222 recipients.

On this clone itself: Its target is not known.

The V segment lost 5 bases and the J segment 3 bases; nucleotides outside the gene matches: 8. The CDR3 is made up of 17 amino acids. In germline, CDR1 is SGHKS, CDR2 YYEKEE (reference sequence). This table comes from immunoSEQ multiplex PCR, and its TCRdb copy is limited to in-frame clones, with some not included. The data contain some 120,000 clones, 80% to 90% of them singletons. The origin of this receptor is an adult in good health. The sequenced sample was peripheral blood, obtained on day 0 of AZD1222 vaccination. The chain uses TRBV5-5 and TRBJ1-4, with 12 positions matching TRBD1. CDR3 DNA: TGTGCCAGCAGTACCGGGACAGGGGGCTGGCCTAATGAAAAACTGTTTTTT. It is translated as CASSTGTGGWPNEKLFF.